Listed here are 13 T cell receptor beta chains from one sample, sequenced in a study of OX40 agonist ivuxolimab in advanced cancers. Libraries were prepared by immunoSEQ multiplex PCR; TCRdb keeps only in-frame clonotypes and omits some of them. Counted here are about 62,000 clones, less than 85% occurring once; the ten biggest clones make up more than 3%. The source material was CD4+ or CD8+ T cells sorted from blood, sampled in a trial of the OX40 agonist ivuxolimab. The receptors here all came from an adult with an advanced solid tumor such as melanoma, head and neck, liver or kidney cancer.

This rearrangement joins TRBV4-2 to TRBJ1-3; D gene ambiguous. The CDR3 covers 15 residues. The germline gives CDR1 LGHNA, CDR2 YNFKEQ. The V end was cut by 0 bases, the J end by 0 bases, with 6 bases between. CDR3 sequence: CASSQDMISGNTIYF. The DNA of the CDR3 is TGTGCCAGCAGCCAAGATATGATCTCTGGAAACACCATATATTTT.

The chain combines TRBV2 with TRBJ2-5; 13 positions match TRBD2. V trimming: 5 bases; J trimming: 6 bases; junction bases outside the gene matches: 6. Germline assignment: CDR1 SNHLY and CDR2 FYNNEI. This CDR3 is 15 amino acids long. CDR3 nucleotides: TGTGCCAGCAGTCCACGGACTAGCGGGAGTCAGACCCAGTACTTC. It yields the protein CASSPRTSGSQTQYF.

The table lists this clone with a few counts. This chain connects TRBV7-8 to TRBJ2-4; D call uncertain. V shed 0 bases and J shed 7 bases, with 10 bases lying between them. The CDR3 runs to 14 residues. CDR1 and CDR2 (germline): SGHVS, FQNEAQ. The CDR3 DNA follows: TGTGCCAGCAGCTTAGCGACTGGAAGCAACATTCAGTACTTC. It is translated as CASSLATGSNIQYF.

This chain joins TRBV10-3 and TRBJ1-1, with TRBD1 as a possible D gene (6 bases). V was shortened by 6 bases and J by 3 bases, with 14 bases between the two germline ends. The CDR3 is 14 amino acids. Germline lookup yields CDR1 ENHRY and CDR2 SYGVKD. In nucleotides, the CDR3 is TGTGCCATCAGCCCCCGGGACAAAGACACTGAAGCTTTCTTT. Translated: CAISPRDKDTEAFF.

CDR3 nucleotides: TGTGCCAGCAGCTTAGTTTTTGGCAGTCAAGAGACCCAGTACTTC. Translated: CASSLVFGSQETQYF. The chain carries TRBV7-2 and TRBJ2-5; D unclear. Between the trimmed V and J ends, which lost 1 base and 2 bases, there was a span of 11 bases. CDR1 is SGHTA, CDR2 FQGNSA, per germline. This CDR3 is 15 amino acids long.

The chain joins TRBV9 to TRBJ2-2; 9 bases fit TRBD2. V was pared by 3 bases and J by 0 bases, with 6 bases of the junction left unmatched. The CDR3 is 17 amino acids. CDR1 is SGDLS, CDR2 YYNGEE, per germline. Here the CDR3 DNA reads TGTGCCAGCAGCGGCTCAGCGGGGGGACCGAACACCGGGGAGCTGTTTTTT. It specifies CASSGSAGGPNTGELFF.

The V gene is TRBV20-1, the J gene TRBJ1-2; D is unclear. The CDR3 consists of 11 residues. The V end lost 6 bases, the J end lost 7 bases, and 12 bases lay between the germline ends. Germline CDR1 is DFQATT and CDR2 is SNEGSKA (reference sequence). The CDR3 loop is CSARESPGYTF. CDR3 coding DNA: TGCAGTGCCCGAGAGAGCCCTGGCTACACCTTC.

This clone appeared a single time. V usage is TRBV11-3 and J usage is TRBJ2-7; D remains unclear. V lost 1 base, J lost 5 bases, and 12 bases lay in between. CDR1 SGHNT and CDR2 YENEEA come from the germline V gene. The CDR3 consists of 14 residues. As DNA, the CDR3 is TGTGCCAGCAGCTTAGGGGGTGGAACGGACGAGCAGTACTTC. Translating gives CASSLGGGTDEQYF. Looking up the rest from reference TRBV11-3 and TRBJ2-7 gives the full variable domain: EAGVVQSPRYKIIEKKQPVAFWCNPISGHNTLYWYLQNLGQGPELLIRYENEEAVDDSQLPKDRFSAERLKGVDSTLKIQPAELGDSAVYLCASSLGGGTDEQYFGPGTRLTVT.

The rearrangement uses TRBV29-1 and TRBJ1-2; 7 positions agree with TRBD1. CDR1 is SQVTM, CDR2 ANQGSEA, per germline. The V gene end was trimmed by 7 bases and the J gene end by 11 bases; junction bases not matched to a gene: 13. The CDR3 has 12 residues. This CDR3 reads CSAGATGKFYTF. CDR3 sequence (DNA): TGCAGCGCCGGGGCGACAGGGAAGTTTTACACCTTC. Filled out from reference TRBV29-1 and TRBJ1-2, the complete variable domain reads SAVISQKPSRDICQRGTSLTIQCQVDSQVTMMFWYRQQPGQSLTLIATANQGSEATYESGFVIDKFPISRPNLTFSTLTVSNMSPEDSSIYLCSAGATGKFYTFGSGTRLTVV.

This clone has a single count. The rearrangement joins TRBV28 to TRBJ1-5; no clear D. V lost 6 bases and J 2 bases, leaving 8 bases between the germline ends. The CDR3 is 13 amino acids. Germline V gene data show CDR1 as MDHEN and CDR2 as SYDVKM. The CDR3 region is CASSPPGNQPQHF. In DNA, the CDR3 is TGTGCCAGCAGCCCCCCGGGCAATCAGCCCCAGCATTTT.

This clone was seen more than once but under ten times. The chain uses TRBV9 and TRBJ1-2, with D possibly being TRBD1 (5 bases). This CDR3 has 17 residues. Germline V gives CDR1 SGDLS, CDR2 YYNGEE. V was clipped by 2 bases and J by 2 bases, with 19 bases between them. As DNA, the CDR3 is TGTGCCAGCAGCGTCCCAACCCAAACAGGCTACAACTATGGCTACACCTTC. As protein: CASSVPTQTGYNYGYTF.

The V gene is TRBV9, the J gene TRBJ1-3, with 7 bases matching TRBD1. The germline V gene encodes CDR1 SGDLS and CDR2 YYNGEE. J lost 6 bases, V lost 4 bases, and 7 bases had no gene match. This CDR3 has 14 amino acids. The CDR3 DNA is TGTGCCAGCAGCCCCCGGGACAGAGAAAACACCATATATTTT. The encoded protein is CASSPRDRENTIYF.

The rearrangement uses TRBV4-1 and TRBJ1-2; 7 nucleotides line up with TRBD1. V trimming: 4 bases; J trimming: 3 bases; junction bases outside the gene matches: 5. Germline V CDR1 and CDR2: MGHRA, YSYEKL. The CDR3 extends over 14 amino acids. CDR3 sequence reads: CASSPPGQYYGYTF. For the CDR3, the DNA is TGCGCCAGCAGCCCCCCGGGACAGTACTATGGCTACACCTTC.